One and the same sample provided the 17 T cell receptor beta chains below, sequenced in a study of blood T cell repertoires in COVID-19. The protocol was immunoSEQ multiplex PCR, while the TCRdb copy is restricted to in-frame clones and leaves out a portion. The sample includes about 200,000 clones, more than 75% seen only once; the top ten take over 1.5%. Sequences were obtained from peripheral blood. The receptors come from a man between 40 and 49 years old with active or convalescent COVID-19.

In this sample, this clone turned up a few times. The chain links TRBV3-1 (or the pseudogene TRBV3-2) to TRBJ2-1; the match to TRBD2 covers 9 bases. V shed 4 bases and J 5 bases; nucleotides not matched to a gene: 3. Per the germline V gene, CDR1 is LGHDT and CDR2 is YNNKEL (reference sequence). This CDR3 comprises 14 residues. As DNA, the CDR3 is TGTGCCAGCAGCCGGGCTAGCGGGAACAATGAGCAGTTCTTC. The encoded protein is CASSRASGNNEQFF.

This chain uses TRBV19 with TRBJ1-2; 12 bases are shared with TRBD1. After removal of 3 bases from V and 2 bases from J, the junction contained 4 bases not matched to a gene. Germline loops: CDR1 LNHDA, CDR2 SQIVND (reference sequence). This CDR3 is 16 amino acids long. CDR3 residues: CASSIRDRGPNYGYTF. CDR3 sequence (DNA): TGTGCCAGTAGTATCCGGGACAGGGGGCCCAACTATGGCTACACCTTC.

The chain joins TRBV5-1 to TRBJ2-3; D is perhaps TRBD2 (6 bases). The CDR3 consists of 16 residues. Germline values: CDR1 SGHRS, CDR2 YFSETQ. V was shortened by 4 bases and J by 5 bases, with 20 bases between the two germline ends. The CDR3 sequence: CASSPFNGGEKDTQYF. The CDR3 nucleotides are TGCGCCAGCAGCCCTTTTAATGGCGGGGAGAAAGATACGCAGTATTTT. The full variable domain, its missing parts supplied by reference TRBV5-1 and TRBJ2-3, is KAGVTQTPRYLIKTRGQQVTLSCSPISGHRSVSWYQQTPGQGLQFLFEYFSETQRNKGNFPGRFSGRQFSNSRSEMNVSTLELGDSALYLCASSPFNGGEKDTQYFGPGTRLTVL.

The V call is TRBV9, the J call TRBJ1-2; 11 nucleotides match TRBD1. Per germline, CDR1 SGDLS and CDR2 YYNGEE. The CDR3 runs 15 residues. J was trimmed by 3 bases and V by 2 bases; bases with no gene match: 3. This CDR3 is CASSVGDRGDYGYTF. In DNA form, the CDR3 reads TGTGCCAGCAGCGTCGGGGACAGGGGGGACTATGGCTACACCTTC. Variable domain in full (rest from reference TRBV9 and TRBJ1-2): DSGVTQTPKHLITATGQRVTLRCSPRSGDLSVYWYQQSLDQGLQFLIQYYNGEERAKGNILERFSAQQFPDLHSELNLSSLELGDSALYFCASSVGDRGDYGYTFGSGTRLTVV.

A remark on this clone: Other DNA sequences in this sample translate to the same CDR3. The chain combines TRBV28 with TRBJ1-3; a weak D match, TRBD1 (6 bases). Germline-derived CDR1 and CDR2 are MDHEN and SYDVKM. The CDR3 is made up of 15 amino acids. The germline V and J ends were trimmed by 4 bases and 0 bases, with 10 bases remaining between them. CDR3 in amino acids: CASSSAGDSGNTIYF. The CDR3 region has the DNA TGTGCCAGCAGTTCCGCAGGGGACTCTGGAAACACCATATATTTT.

The V call is TRBV6-2 or TRBV6-3, the J call TRBJ2-7; D gene uncertain. CDR1 and CDR2 (germline): MNHEY, SVGEGT. This CDR3 contains 13 residues. The V and J ends lost 4 bases and 0 bases respectively, with 7 bases between them. The CDR3 sequence is CASSFAGSYEQYF. CDR3 sequence (DNA): TGTGCCAGCAGTTTCGCCGGCTCCTACGAGCAGTACTTC.

The rearrangement joins TRBV18 to TRBJ2-7; D is uncertain. Looked up from germline, CDR1 is KGHSH and CDR2 is LQKENI. V lost 2 bases and J lost 6, with 14 bases in between. There are 14 residues in the CDR3. The CDR3 spells CASSPITGTGEQYF. DNA of the CDR3: TGTGCCAGCTCACCAATAACCGGAACGGGCGAGCAGTACTTC.

This chain uses TRBV5-6 with TRBJ1-6; a possible D gene is TRBD1 (6 bases). Germline CDR1 reads SGHDT; CDR2 reads YYEEEE. The CDR3 spans 14 residues. The V gene lost 1 base and the J gene lost 10 bases, with 12 bases spanning the gap. CDR3 nucleotides: TGTGCCAGCAGCTTGTCGGGGGGCACCTCACCCCTCCACTTT. Amino acid sequence: CASSLSGGTSPLHF.

V is TRBV9 and J is TRBJ1-1, with a tentative D call TRBD1 (6 bases). Per the germline V gene, CDR1 is SGDLS and CDR2 is YYNGEE. The CDR3 totals 15 residues. V was pared by 4 bases and J by 0 bases, with 13 bases between. CDR3 nucleotides: TGTGCCAGCAGCACACCACAGGGCTTGAACACTGAAGCTTTCTTT. Its translation: CASSTPQGLNTEAFF. The entire variable domain, with the rest obtained from reference TRBV9 and TRBJ1-1, is as follows: DSGVTQTPKHLITATGQRVTLRCSPRSGDLSVYWYQQSLDQGLQFLIQYYNGEERAKGNILERFSAQQFPDLHSELNLSSLELGDSALYFCASSTPQGLNTEAFFGQGTRLTVV.

J is TRBJ1-2 and V is TRBV5-8; D gene ambiguous. Germline V gene data show CDR1 as SGHTS and CDR2 as YDEGEE. V dropped 3 bases and J dropped 6 bases, with 15 bases sitting between them. This CDR3 is built from 14 residues. The CDR3 sequence: CASSSRALNHGYTF. In nucleotides, the CDR3 is TGTGCCAGCAGCTCGAGAGCTCTGAACCATGGCTACACCTTC.

The CDR3 protein is CASSQVSGGLYEQYF. Written as DNA, the CDR3 is TGCGCCAGCAGCCAAGTCAGCGGGGGCCTCTACGAGCAGTACTTC. The V call is TRBV4-1, the J call TRBJ2-7, with 8 bases matching TRBD2. In germline, CDR1 is MGHRA, CDR2 YSYEKL. This CDR3 has 15 residues. V shed 1 base, J shed 3 bases, and the junction held 5 bases outside the gene matches.

This clone was seen once. This rearrangement joins TRBV28 to TRBJ2-7; D possibly corresponds to TRBD2 (6 bases). The CDR3 is 14 residues long. Trimming shortened V by 6 bases and J by 1 base, and 13 bases separated the two germline ends. The V gene's germline CDR1 is MDHEN and CDR2 SYDVKM. The CDR3 protein is CASRSPRGSYEQYF. For the CDR3, the DNA is TGTGCCAGCAGGTCACCTCGGGGGTCCTACGAGCAGTACTTC.

The J gene is TRBJ2-5, the V gene TRBV2; TRBD2 agrees at 8 bases. The CDR3 has 13 residues. With V trimmed by 6 bases and J by 3 bases, 3 bases remained unmatched. Germline-derived CDR1 and CDR2 are SNHLY and FYNNEI. The CDR3 DNA follows: TGTGCCAGCAGAATAGCGGGGAAAGAGACCCAGTACTTC. It translates to CASRIAGKETQYF.

The DNA for the CDR3 is TGTGCCAGCAGTGAACGGCAGGGAGAAAAACTGTTTTTT. This gives the protein CASSERQGEKLFF. The V gene is TRBV6-1, the J gene TRBJ1-4, with TRBD1 as a possible D gene (5 bases). Deletions cut 2 bases from V and 8 bases from J, with 9 bases between. The CDR3 spans 13 residues. Germline assignment: CDR1 MNHNS and CDR2 SASEGT.

This sequence joins TRBV28 and TRBJ2-7, with TRBD1 as a possible D gene (6 bases). The ends were cut back, 5 bases at V and 0 bases at J, with 17 bases in the middle. The CDR3 has 16 residues. Germline V gene data show CDR1 as MDHEN and CDR2 as SYDVKM. CDR3 nucleotides: TGTGCCAGCAGTAGTTCTTCGACAGGAAACTCCTACGAGCAGTACTTC. This encodes CASSSSSTGNSYEQYF.

The V gene is TRBV28, the J gene TRBJ1-2; weak D call: TRBD1 (6 bases). V lost 6 bases to trimming and J lost 5 bases, with 10 bases between them. The CDR3 extends over 12 amino acids. The germline V gene has CDR1 MDHEN and CDR2 SYDVKM. CDR3 in DNA: TGTGCCAGCAGGGACAGCTTATATGGCTACACCTTC. Its protein is CASRDSLYGYTF.

This clone was observed a handful of times. This chain joins TRBV2 and TRBJ1-1; D may be TRBD1 (5 bases). V dropped 4 bases and J dropped 1 base, with 10 bases sitting between them. Germline-derived CDR1 and CDR2 are SNHLY and FYNNEI. CDR3 length: 14 amino acids. The CDR3 protein is CASSAQGSNTEAFF. Written as DNA, the CDR3 is TGTGCCAGCAGTGCCCAGGGATCGAACACTGAAGCTTTCTTT.